The 28 T cell receptor beta chains presented below share a single source sample, sequenced in a study of T cell repertoires in cytomegalovirus infection. Using its own MiXCR run on the reads, TCRdb lists one record per CDR3 protein. The table shows about 490,000 distinct CDR3 sequences, with 16% occurring only once. The sample was CD8+ T cells from PBMCs. The receptors were sampled from a human donor in good health (CMV status not recorded). Some clones in this sample may be carry-over from other donors' samples.

As concerns this clonotype: Without the conserved terminal phenylalanine or tryptophan, this CDR3 likely stems from a read error. The rearrangement joins TRBV20-1 to TRBJ2-1; 13 bases line up with TRBD2. CDR1 and CDR2 (germline): DFQATT, SNEGSKA (reference sequence). The CDR3 has 13 amino acids. CDR3 DNA sequence: TGCACCCTGGGACTAGCGGGAAACAATGAGCAGTTCTTA. Protein product: CTLGLAGNNEQFL.

This clonotype came up many times. The genes are TRBV7-6 and TRBJ2-3, with D possibly TRBD1 on 6 matching bases. The CDR3 is made up of 14 amino acids. The V end lost 3 bases, the J end lost 4 bases, and 11 bases lay between the germline ends. CDR1 and CDR2 from the germline V gene are SGHVS and FNYEAQ. In DNA, the CDR3 is TGTGCCAGCAGCTTCCTCGGACAGTCAGATACGCAGTATTTT. This codes for CASSFLGQSDTQYF.

The rearrangement uses TRBV10-3 and TRBJ2-7; D call uncertain. Germline-derived CDR1 and CDR2 are ENHRY and SYGVKD. CDR3 length: 13 amino acids. The ends were cut back, 3 bases at V and 5 bases at J, with 11 bases in the middle. The CDR3: CAISDRPGDEQYF. The CDR3 DNA follows: TGTGCCATCAGTGATCGACCCGGCGACGAGCAGTACTTC.

This clonotype was counted a few times. The chain employs TRBV4-1 and TRBJ2-7; 8 bases match TRBD2. V dropped 0 bases and J dropped 4; count of bases not matched to a gene: 8. This CDR3 contains 16 residues. Looked up from germline, CDR1 is MGHRA and CDR2 is YSYEKL. CDR3: CASSQDGTRKWYEQYF. The CDR3 DNA is TGCGCCAGCAGCCAAGATGGGACTAGAAAATGGTACGAGCAGTACTTC.

The chain is built from TRBV27 and TRBJ2-3; D remains ambiguous. The ends were cut back, 1 base at V and 3 bases at J, with 2 bases in the middle. CDR1 is MNHEY and CDR2 is SMNVEV in the germline V gene (reference sequence). The CDR3 has 12 residues. The CDR3 nucleotides are TGTGCCAGCAGTTTATGGACAGATACGCAGTATTTT. This gives the protein CASSLWTDTQYF.

Ten or more counts support this clonotype. The chain has TRBV15 and TRBJ1-4, with TRBD1 as a possible D gene (5 bases). V was trimmed by 9 bases and J by 2 bases, leaving 10 bases between them. The CDR3 has 13 amino acids. Germline lookup yields CDR1 LNHNV and CDR2 YYDKDF (reference sequence). Here the CDR3 DNA reads TGTGCCACGGGGACGGCTACTAATGAAAAACTGTTTTTT. This encodes CATGTATNEKLFF. The complete variable domain, with remaining parts taken from reference TRBV15 and TRBJ1-4, reads DAMVIQNPRYQVTQFGKPVTLSCSQTLNHNVMYWYQQKSSQAPKLLFHYYDKDFNNEADTPDNFQSRRPNTSFCFLDIRSPGLGDTAMYLCATGTATNEKLFFGSGTQLSVL.

There are a few counts of this clonotype. This chain links TRBV5-5 with TRBJ2-5; 9 nucleotides align to TRBD2. CDR1 and CDR2 from the germline V gene are SGHKS and YYEKEE (reference sequence). With V trimmed by 5 bases and J by 3 bases, 2 bases remained unmatched. The CDR3 consists of 13 residues. CDR3 in amino acids: CASRRLAEETQYF. DNA for the CDR3: TGTGCCAGCAGACGACTAGCGGAAGAGACCCAGTACTTC.

The chain combines TRBV4-1 with TRBJ2-1; 7 bases line up with TRBD2. This CDR3 contains 20 residues. V was pared by 4 bases and J by 0 bases, with 18 bases of the junction left unmatched. Germline CDR1 MGHRA, CDR2 YSYEKL. DNA for the CDR3: TGCGCCAGCAGCCCAACCGGGACTCCAATGCGCGGGAGCTCCTACAATGAGCAGTTCTTC. This translates into CASSPTGTPMRGSSYNEQFF.

The CDR3 reads CASSDGPGAYEQYF. The DNA of the CDR3 is TGTGCCAGCAGCGATGGGCCCGGGGCCTACGAGCAGTACTTC. V is TRBV9 and J is TRBJ2-7; TRBD2 might be the D (5 bases). The germline V gene has CDR1 SGDLS and CDR2 YYNGEE. The CDR3 consists of 14 residues. Between the trimmed V and J ends, which lost 3 bases and 2 bases, there was a span of 12 bases. The whole variable domain, filled in from reference TRBV9 and TRBJ2-7, reads DSGVTQTPKHLITATGQRVTLRCSPRSGDLSVYWYQQSLDQGLQFLIQYYNGEERAKGNILERFSAQQFPDLHSELNLSSLELGDSALYFCASSDGPGAYEQYFGPGTRLTVT.

The V gene is TRBV24-1, the J gene TRBJ2-4; D possibly uses TRBD1 or TRBD2 (6 bases each). V gave up 4 bases and J gave up 8 bases, with 8 bases separating them. Germline assignment: CDR1 KGHDR and CDR2 SFDVKD. The length of the CDR3 is 12 residues. In DNA form, the CDR3 reads TGTGCCACCAGTGAAAGGGGGGACATTCAGTACTTC. It specifies CATSERGDIQYF.

This clonotype showed up just a few times. The J gene is TRBJ2-2, the V gene TRBV27; 11 bases agree with TRBD1. With V trimmed by 6 bases and J by 4 bases, 4 bases remained unmatched. CDR3 size: 15 residues. Looked up from germline, CDR1 is MNHEY and CDR2 is SMNVEV (reference sequence). The CDR3 nucleotides are TGTGCCAGCAGCCGGACAGGGGGCGTCACCGGGGAGCTGTTTTTT. It specifies CASSRTGGVTGELFF.

This clonotype has a count of ten or more. This chain connects TRBV28 to TRBJ2-3; the D gene is possibly TRBD2 (5 bases). The CDR3 has 14 amino acids. Germline lookup yields CDR1 MDHEN and CDR2 SYDVKM. V lost 5 bases to trimming and J lost 2 bases, with 11 bases between them. The CDR3 loop is CASSQDWSTDTQYF. The CDR3 DNA is TGTGCCAGCAGTCAGGACTGGTCCACAGATACGCAGTATTTT. The complete variable domain, with remaining parts taken from reference TRBV28 and TRBJ2-3, reads DVKVTQSSRYLVKRTGEKVFLECVQDMDHENMFWYRQDPGLGLRLIYFSYDVKMKEKGDIPEGYSVSREKKERFSLILESASTNQTSMYLCASSQDWSTDTQYFGPGTRLTVL.

This clonotype appeared many times. The chain employs TRBV7-9 and TRBJ2-2; D call uncertain. The CDR3 consists of 16 residues. The V end lost 3 bases, the J end lost 2 bases, and 13 bases lay between the germline ends. Germline V lookup: CDR1 SEHNR, CDR2 FQNEAQ (reference sequence). This CDR3 is CASSFEARLNTGELFF. CDR3 nucleotides: TGTGCCAGCAGCTTTGAGGCGCGGCTTAACACCGGGGAGCTGTTTTTT.

The rearrangement joins TRBV9 to TRBJ2-3, with D possibly matching TRBD2 (6 bases). In germline, CDR1 is SGDLS, CDR2 YYNGEE. V lost 0 bases and J 1 base, leaving 9 bases between the germline ends. CDR3 length: 15 residues. The CDR3 region is CASSVGVAGTDTQYF. Written as DNA, the CDR3 is TGTGCCAGCAGCGTAGGGGTAGCGGGCACAGATACGCAGTATTTT.

The J gene is TRBJ2-1, the V gene TRBV20-1; TRBD2 matches 7 bases. Unmatched junction bases numbered 5, after V lost 0 bases and J lost 3 bases. From germline, CDR1 is DFQATT and CDR2 SNEGSKA (reference sequence). This CDR3 has 15 residues. In nucleotides, the CDR3 is TGCAGTGCTAGAGATGAATGGGGGGGCTACAATGAGCAGTTCTTC. It yields the protein CSARDEWGGYNEQFF.

The V and J genes are TRBV14 and TRBJ1-1, with 8 bases aligning to TRBD1. The J segment lost 1 base and the V segment lost 2 bases, leaving 0 bases of the junction unmatched. Germline V gene sequence: CDR1 SGHDN, CDR2 FVKESK. The CDR3 is 14 amino acids. CDR3 protein: CASSQQGANTEAFF. The CDR3 coding sequence is TGTGCCAGCAGCCAACAGGGGGCGAACACTGAAGCTTTCTTT.

V and J are TRBV28 and TRBJ2-5, with D hard to call. Germline V gives CDR1 MDHEN, CDR2 SYDVKM. This CDR3 contains 12 residues. V was shortened by 8 bases and J by 5 bases, with 12 bases between the two germline ends. CDR3 sequence reads: CASAYVGETQYF. CDR3 nucleotides: TGTGCCAGCGCGTACGTAGGGGAGACCCAGTACTTC. The full variable domain, completed using reference TRBV28 and TRBJ2-5, is DVKVTQSSRYLVKRTGEKVFLECVQDMDHENMFWYRQDPGLGLRLIYFSYDVKMKEKGDIPEGYSVSREKKERFSLILESASTNQTSMYLCASAYVGETQYFGPGTRLLVL.

This clonotype occurred many times. The chain combines TRBV7-2 with TRBJ2-7; possibly TRBD2 for D (5 bases). The CDR3 consists of 14 residues. V was pared by 2 bases and J by 4 bases, with 12 bases between. The germline V gene encodes CDR1 SGHTA and CDR2 FQGNSA. CDR3: CASSLLLGVYEQYF. CDR3 DNA sequence: TGTGCCAGCAGCTTACTACTAGGTGTTTACGAGCAGTACTTC.

The chain carries TRBV4-1 and TRBJ2-5, with D perhaps TRBD1 (5 bases). The CDR3 contains 17 residues. The V gene's germline CDR1 is MGHRA and CDR2 YSYEKL. Trimming removed 2 bases at V and 2 bases at J, with 18 bases between. The CDR3 DNA follows: TGCGCCAGCAGCCAAAATCCGCAGGGCGCCCCTCAAGAGACCCAGTACTTC. Its translation is CASSQNPQGAPQETQYF.

V is TRBV7-4 and J is TRBJ2-3; D is uncertain. The V end was cut by 11 bases, the J end by 7 bases, with 7 bases between. The length of the CDR3 is 9 residues. Germline assignment: CDR1 SGHVT and CDR2 SQSDAQ. This CDR3 is CAVGNTQYF. The CDR3 DNA reads TGTGCCGTCGGAAATACGCAGTATTTT.

This clonotype has a count of ten or more. CDR3: CASNSLKRETQYF. For the CDR3, the DNA is TGTGCCAGCAACAGCCTTAAGAGAGAGACCCAGTACTTC. The chain carries TRBV28 and TRBJ2-5; no definite D call. V was pared by 7 bases and J by 4 bases, with 13 bases between. The CDR3 is 13 amino acids. Germline V gene data show CDR1 as MDHEN and CDR2 as SYDVKM.

This clonotype was seen repeatedly, ten times or more. The rearrangement uses TRBV7-6 and TRBJ1-4; D not certain. The CDR3 is made up of 14 amino acids. The germline V and J ends were trimmed by 5 bases and 4 bases, with 11 bases remaining between them. CDR1 is SGHVS and CDR2 is FNYEAQ in the germline V gene. The CDR3 DNA follows: TGTGCCAGCAGCCCAAAGAGGAGTAATGAAAAACTGTTTTTT. It is translated as CASSPKRSNEKLFF.

The rearrangement uses TRBV24-1 and TRBJ1-1, with a weak D call TRBD1 (6 bases). Germline V gene data show CDR1 as KGHDR and CDR2 as SFDVKD. This CDR3 region has 12 residues. Trimming left V 3 bases short and J 11 bases short, with 12 bases between. In nucleotides, the CDR3 is TGTGCCACCAGTGATGGCCCAGGGGTGGCTTTCTTT. It yields the protein CATSDGPGVAFF.

This clonotype was seen more than once but under ten times. The genes are TRBV6-1 and TRBJ2-7; TRBD1 matches at 7 bases. The CDR3 covers 13 residues. The germline V gene has CDR1 MNHNS and CDR2 SASEGT. The J segment lost 2 bases and the V segment lost 3 bases, leaving 1 base of the junction unmatched. The CDR3 loop reads CASSDDRAYEQYF. The CDR3 DNA reads as TGTGCCAGCAGTGATGACAGGGCCTACGAGCAGTACTTC.

This clonotype has at least ten counts. The CDR3 reads CASSLGLAGLNEQFF. The CDR3 DNA reads TGTGCCAGCAGCTTAGGACTAGCGGGCTTAAATGAGCAGTTCTTC. This chain connects TRBV11-2 to TRBJ2-1, with 10 bases identical to TRBD2. The V segment lost 1 base and the J segment 7 bases; nucleotides outside the gene matches: 4. The CDR3 runs to 15 residues. CDR1 and CDR2 from the germline V gene are SGHAT and FQNNGV.

This clonotype was seen more than once but under ten times. The chain has TRBV29-1 and TRBJ2-1; 9 bases agree with TRBD1. The CDR3 consists of 12 residues. V dropped 4 bases and J dropped 9; count of bases not matched to a gene: 4. Germline V gene sequence: CDR1 SQVTM, CDR2 ANQGSEA. The CDR3 coding sequence is TGCAGCGTTGTGGGACAGGGAGTTGAGCAGTTCTTC. It specifies CSVVGQGVEQFF.

In its sample, this clonotype was seen many times. The rearrangement uses TRBV5-1 and TRBJ2-7, with D possibly being TRBD2 (6 bases). The CDR3 is made up of 15 amino acids. Germline V gives CDR1 SGHRS, CDR2 YFSETQ. V was pared by 4 bases and J by 3 bases, with 17 bases between. The CDR3 protein is CASSLASASFYEQYF. For the CDR3, the DNA is TGCGCCAGCAGCCTAGCGTCGGCTAGCTTCTACGAGCAGTACTTC.

The chain employs TRBV6-1 and TRBJ2-7, with 10 bases identical to TRBD2. Looked up from germline, CDR1 is MNHNS and CDR2 is SASEGT. The V gene end was trimmed by 8 bases and the J gene end by 2 bases; junction bases not matched to a gene: 3. The CDR3 length is 13 residues. The CDR3 DNA is TGTGCCAGCGGACTAGCGGACACCTACGAGCAGTACTTC. Its protein is CASGLADTYEQYF.